A selection of T cell receptor beta chains follows, all from one sample in a study of blood T cell repertoires in COVID-19. Sequenced by immunoSEQ multiplex PCR; TCRdb stores in-frame clones only, minus some. The table has over 350,000 clones, roughly 90% seen once; the top ten hold around 4.4%. The sequenced sample consisted of peripheral blood. The source of these receptors is a woman younger than 45 with acute or convalescent COVID-19. Both conserved end residues are part of each CDR3. The order of the fields is D gene, J gene, V gene, clone size, CDR3 DNA, CDR3 protein. D genes are given only for firm matches. Clone size is not always given. Where it is, it says once, few, many or a class for expanded clones.

-,TRBJ2-6,TRBV5-1,-,TGCGCCAGCAGCGGAACTAGCTCTGGGGCCAACGTCCTGACTTTC,CASSGTSSGANVLTF
TRBD2,TRBJ2-3,TRBV11-2,-,TGTGCCAGCAGCTTTAGTCTAGCGGGGGGATGGGATACGCAGTATTTT,CASSFSLAGGWDTQYF
-,TRBJ2-7,TRBV4-1,-,TGCGCCAGCAGCCAAGTTTGGAGACGTTACGAGCAGTACTTC,CASSQVWRRYEQYF
TRBD1,TRBJ2-5,TRBV19,-,TGTGCCAGTAGTACCCGACAGGGGGAAGAGACCCAGTACTTC,CASSTRQGEETQYF
-,TRBJ1-6,TRBV5-6,many,TGTGCCAGCAGCTCCTTCCGGACAGCGACTAATTCACCCCTCCACTTT,CASSSFRTATNSPLHF
-,TRBJ1-1,TRBV30,once,TGTGCCTGGAGTGTACGCGGGGGAACTGAAGCTTTCTTT,CAWSVRGGTEAFF
TRBD1,TRBJ1-5,TRBV24-1,-,TGTGCCACCAGTGACTCCGGGACAGGGAGCTTTTTTCAGCCCCAGCATTTT,CATSDSGTGSFFQPQHF
TRBD1,TRBJ2-1,TRBV2,-,TGTGCCAGCAGCGGAGGGACAGGGGATTTGGGTGAGCAGTTCTTC,CASSGGTGDLGEQFF
TRBD2,TRBJ2-5,TRBV6-5,-,TGTGCCAGCAGTTACGGAGCGGGGGCAGAGACCCAGTACTTC,CASSYGAGAETQYF
-,TRBJ1-1,TRBV6-5,-,TGTGCCAGCAGTAAGCAGGGTGAAGCTTTCTTT,CASSKQGEAFF
-,TRBJ2-2,TRBV7-3,-,TGTGCCAGCAGCTTATTACAGAACACCGGGGAGCTGTTTTTT,CASSLLQNTGELFF
-,TRBJ1-5,TRBV7-2,-,TGTGCCAGCAGCGATGAGGGCGGTCAGCCCCAGCATTTT,CASSDEGGQPQHF
-,TRBJ1-1,TRBV5-1,-,TGCGCCAGCAGCTTCGGGGGGATCGCTGAAGCTTTCTTT,CASSFGGIAEAFF
TRBD1,TRBJ1-2,TRBV7-2,-,TGTGCCAGCAGCCCCCGACAGGGAAGCTATGGCTACACCTTC,CASSPRQGSYGYTF
-,TRBJ1-4,TRBV15,-,TGTGCCACCAGCAGAGTTGCTGGCAGCGGGGAAAAACTGTTTTTT,CATSRVAGSGEKLFF
-,TRBJ1-1,TRBV15,-,TGTGCCACCAGCAGAGAAACTCGTGGGGCTTCGCGTATGAACACTGAAGCTTTCTTT,CATSRETRGASRMNTEAFF
TRBD1,TRBJ1-4,TRBV5-5,-,TGTGCCAGCAGCTTAGGACAGGGGATTGAAAAACTGTTTTTT,CASSLGQGIEKLFF
TRBD1,TRBJ1-2,TRBV4-2,-,TGTGCCAGCAGCCCCGGAAGGGGGCGCGGCTATGGCTACACCTTC,CASSPGRGRGYGYTF
TRBD1,TRBJ2-1,TRBV11-2,once,TGTGCCAGCAGCCATTTACAGGGGGCGGAGTTCTTC,CASSHLQGAEFF
TRBD1,TRBJ1-2,TRBV15,-,TGTGCCACCGATCCGGGACAGGGGCGAGAGGGCTACACCTTC,CATDPGQGREGYTF
-,TRBJ2-3,TRBV28,-,TGTGCCAGCAGTTTAACAGGGAGCACAGATACGCAGTATTTT,CASSLTGSTDTQYF
-,TRBJ2-6,TRBV30,-,TGTGCCTGGAGTGTACCCACTACTGGGGCCAACGTCCTGACTTTC,CAWSVPTTGANVLTF
TRBD2,TRBJ2-3,TRBV25-1,few,TGTGCCAGCAGTGGACGAGCGGGGCGCACAGATACGCAGTATTTT,CASSGRAGRTDTQYF
TRBD1,TRBJ2-7,TRBV9,once,TGTGCCAGCAGCGCCCGGGACAGGGGGCTCGGTGAGCAGTACTTC,CASSARDRGLGEQYF
TRBD1,TRBJ1-1,TRBV28,-,TGTGCCAGCAGGATGCCGGGACAGGGGGCCTCTGAAGCTTTCTTT,CASRMPGQGASEAFF
-,TRBJ2-5,TRBV13,-,TGTGCCAGCAGCTTAGGTATAGAGACCCAGTACTTC,CASSLGIETQYF
TRBD2,TRBJ2-1,TRBV5-4,few,TGTGCCAGCAGCTTGGTGCGGACGGGGGGCAATGAGCAGTTCTTC,CASSLVRTGGNEQFF
TRBD1,TRBJ2-5,TRBV7-3,-,TGTGCCAGCAGCTTCGACAGGGAAGAGACCCAGTACTTC,CASSFDREETQYF
-,TRBJ1-2,TRBV10-3,-,TGTGCCATCAGTATACAATACAAATTCGGGGACTATGGCTACACCTTC,CAISIQYKFGDYGYTF
-,TRBJ2-6,TRBV27,-,TGTGCCAGCAGTTTGAAGCCTAGGGCCAACGTCCTGACTTTC,CASSLKPRANVLTF
-,TRBJ1-1,TRBV5-5,-,TGTGCCAGCATTGCAGGGTTACACACTGAAGCTTTCTTT,CASIAGLHTEAFF
TRBD2,TRBJ2-1,TRBV7-3,-,TGTGCCAGCAGTTCAGCTAGCGGGGGGGCCGGAAATGAGCAGTTCTTC,CASSSASGGAGNEQFF
-,TRBJ1-2,TRBV14,-,TGTGCCAGCAGCCCACAGGTAACCGCCGACTATGGCTACACCTTC,CASSPQVTADYGYTF
-,TRBJ1-4,TRBV3-1/TRBV3-2,-,TGTGCCAGCAGCCAAGCGGCGGGGCTAGAAGAAAAACTGTTTTTT,CASSQAAGLEEKLFF
TRBD1,TRBJ2-1,TRBV5-1,-,TGCGCCAGCAGCACGGGACAGAGCTCCTACAATGAGCAGTTCTTC,CASSTGQSSYNEQFF
-,TRBJ2-3,TRBV30,-,TGTGCCTGGAGTCACAGGGAGAGGGGCTTGGGGCAGTATTTT,CAWSHRERGLGQYF
-,TRBJ2-7,TRBV28,-,TGTGCCAGTAGAAGCTCAGGGTTGTCCTACGAGCAGTACTTC,CASRSSGLSYEQYF
-,TRBJ2-4,TRBV6-6,-,TGTGCCAGCAGTTACCCCGCGACTCGGGACATTCAGTACTTC,CASSYPATRDIQYF
-,TRBJ2-1,TRBV28,-,TGTGCCAGCAGTTTCGCGGGGAGCTCCTACAATGAGCAGTTCTTC,CASSFAGSSYNEQFF
-,TRBJ1-6,TRBV2,-,TGTGCCAGCAGTGGCAGGGGAATAAGCTCTTCACCCCTCCACTTT,CASSGRGISSSPLHF
-,TRBJ2-5,TRBV4-1,-,TGCGCCAGCAGCCCAGAAGATCAGGAGACCCAGTACTTC,CASSPEDQETQYF
-,TRBJ2-7,TRBV28,-,TGTGCCAGCAGGGCACGGGACACCTACGAGCAGTACTTC,CASRARDTYEQYF
-,TRBJ1-1,TRBV30,-,TGTGCCTGGAGTCTAAACACTGAAGCTTTCTTT,CAWSLNTEAFF
-,TRBJ1-6,TRBV2,-,TGTGCCACTGGGGGCAGATATAATTCACCCCTCCACTTT,CATGGRYNSPLHF
-,TRBJ1-1,TRBV28,-,TGTGCCAGCAGTTCCCCCTCACAGGTTGGCACTGAAGCTTTCTTT,CASSSPSQVGTEAFF
TRBD2,TRBJ2-5,TRBV9,-,TGTGCCAGCAGCACAGGACTAGCGGGGGCAGAGACCCAGTACTTC,CASSTGLAGAETQYF
-,TRBJ2-3,TRBV5-8,-,TGTGCCAGCAGCATCGGACAAGGAAGTACAGATACGCAGTATTTT,CASSIGQGSTDTQYF
-,TRBJ1-5,TRBV23-1,-,TGCGCCAGCAGTCAATCGTACAGAATAAGCAATCAGCCCCAGCATTTT,CASSQSYRISNQPQHF
-,TRBJ2-7,TRBV7-2,-,TGTGCCAGCAGTTCCGATCCTAACAGGGCGCGCGAGCAGTACTTC,CASSSDPNRAREQYF
-,TRBJ2-7,TRBV5-1,-,TGCGCCAGCAGCTTGGAGACAGTTAGCTCCTACGAGCAGTACTTC,CASSLETVSSYEQYF
TRBD1,TRBJ2-2,TRBV2,-,TGTGCCAGCATCCCGGGACAGGGCGCCACCGGGGAGCTGTTTTTT,CASIPGQGATGELFF
TRBD1,TRBJ1-5,TRBV15,-,TGTGCCACCAGCCTAGCCATCAGGGGGAATCAGCCCCAGCATTTT,CATSLAIRGNQPQHF
TRBD2,TRBJ2-1,TRBV7-6,-,TGTGCCAGCAGCTTATCTCTAGCGGGCAATGAGCAGTTCTTC,CASSLSLAGNEQFF